The 19 T cell receptor beta chains reported below all come from one sample, sequenced in a study of control samples from healthy donors and cancer patients. Sequencing was performed with immunoSEQ multiplex PCR; in TCRdb, only in-frame clones are kept and a portion is missing. This table has about 40,000 clones, about 93% appearing once. Sequenced: blood. The receptors stem from a woman between 45 and 65 years old in good health.

V usage is TRBV30 and J usage is TRBJ2-7; possibly TRBD2 for D (6 bases). Trimming took off 0 bases at V and 2 bases at J, with 17 bases between the two ends. CDR1 GTSNPN and CDR2 SVGIG come from the germline V gene (reference sequence). This CDR3 is built from 16 residues. The CDR3 nucleotides are TGTGCCTGGAGTGTAAATTACGGGGGTCCAACCTACGAGCAGTACTTC. It codes for CAWSVNYGGPTYEQYF. Full variable domain (remainder filled in from reference TRBV30 and TRBJ2-7): SQTIHQWPATLVQPVGSPLSLECTVEGTSNPNLYWYRQAAGRGLQLLFYSVGIGQISSEVPQNLSASRPQDRQFILSSKKLLLSDSGFYLCAWSVNYGGPTYEQYFGPGTRLTVT.

This clone was detected only once. V is TRBV5-1 and J is TRBJ1-5; TRBD1 aligns across 7 bases. The CDR3 extends over 14 amino acids. Germline CDR1 and CDR2: SGHRS and YFSETQ. J was trimmed by 4 bases and V by 4 bases; bases with no gene match: 5. The CDR3 region has the DNA TGCGCCAGCAGCATCGGACAGGAGAATCAGCCCCAGCATTTT. Residues: CASSIGQENQPQHF.

This chain connects TRBV7-6 to TRBJ1-5; the match to TRBD1 covers 9 bases. Trimming took 5 bases from V and 5 from J; bases not matched to a gene: 10. Germline-derived CDR1 and CDR2 are SGHVS and FNYEAQ. The CDR3 totals 16 residues. CDR3 loop: CASSPGQGRQDQPQHF. CDR3 nucleotides: TGTGCCAGCAGCCCCGGACAGGGGCGACAAGATCAGCCCCAGCATTTT.

The CDR3 DNA reads TGTGCCAGCAGCCTAAGAGGACAGGGGACGGGCACTGAAGCTTTCTTT. Translation gives CASSLRGQGTGTEAFF. V is TRBV11-2 and J is TRBJ1-1, with TRBD1 matching 9 bases. The CDR3 runs 16 residues. Germline V lookup: CDR1 SGHAT, CDR2 FQNNGV. The J segment lost 4 bases and the V segment lost 5 bases, leaving 11 bases of the junction unmatched.

The chain couples TRBV4-2 to TRBJ1-2; tentatively, D is TRBD1 (5 bases). With 0 bases removed from V and 7 bases from J, the gap between germline ends came to 9 bases. This CDR3 region has 13 residues. Germline values: CDR1 LGHNA, CDR2 YNFKEQ. The CDR3 DNA reads TGTGCCAGCAGCCAAGAACAGGTCGGTGGCTACACCTTC. This sequence encodes CASSQEQVGGYTF.

V usage is TRBV5-1 and J usage is TRBJ1-2; 8 bases align to TRBD1. The CDR3 covers 13 residues. Trimming took 4 bases from V and 5 from J; bases not matched to a gene: 4. Germline V gene lookup returns CDR1 SGHRS and CDR2 YFSETQ. The CDR3 DNA reads as TGCGCCAGCAGCATGGGACAGGTATATGGCTACACCTTC. It is translated as CASSMGQVYGYTF. The full variable domain, in which reference TRBV5-1 and TRBJ1-2 provide the parts outside the CDR3, is KAGVTQTPRYLIKTRGQQVTLSCSPISGHRSVSWYQQTPGQGLQFLFEYFSETQRNKGNFPGRFSGRQFSNSRSEMNVSTLELGDSALYLCASSMGQVYGYTFGSGTRLTVV.

This chain links TRBV6-5 with TRBJ2-7; D remains ambiguous. Germline assignment: CDR1 MNHEY and CDR2 SVGAGI. Trimming cost V 0 bases and J 0 bases, with 9 bases left between them. The CDR3 sequence is 15 residues long. CDR3 protein: CASSYSGRSSYEQYF. The CDR3 DNA is TGTGCCAGCAGTTACTCCGGCAGGAGCTCCTACGAGCAGTACTTC.

As DNA, the CDR3 is TGTGCCAGCAGCATCGGGACAGGGGGAACTCAGCCCCAGCATTTT. Its protein product is CASSIGTGGTQPQHF. The chain uses TRBV6-5 and TRBJ1-5; 11 bases match TRBD1. The CDR3 contains 15 residues. Germline V gene data show CDR1 as MNHEY and CDR2 as SVGAGI. J lost 6 bases, V lost 6 bases, and 7 bases had no gene match.

This chain joins TRBV7-2 and TRBJ1-1, with TRBD1 as a possible D gene (5 bases). This CDR3 is built from 13 residues. Trimming left V 1 base short and J 5 bases short, with 8 bases between. Germline CDR1 is SGHTA and CDR2 is FQGNSA. The CDR3 bases are TGTGCCAGCAGCTTAGTTGAGGGGACTGAAGCTTTCTTT. It codes for CASSLVEGTEAFF.

The V gene is TRBV2, the J gene TRBJ2-7, with D perhaps being TRBD1 or TRBD2 (5 bases each). V was clipped by 7 bases and J by 3 bases, with 13 bases between them. This CDR3 contains 13 residues. Germline loops: CDR1 SNHLY, CDR2 FYNNEI. CDR3 sequence (DNA): TGTGCCAGCACTAGCAGAGACAGCTACGAGCAGTACTTC. It yields the protein CASTSRDSYEQYF.

J is TRBJ1-3 and V is TRBV15, with a possible D match to TRBD1 (5 bases). This CDR3 is 15 amino acids long. CDR1 and CDR2 (germline): LNHNV, YYDKDF (reference sequence). Trimming stripped 5 bases from V and 0 bases from J, with 11 bases between. In nucleotides, the CDR3 is TGTGCCACCAGCCCTAACAGGATCTCTGGAAACACCATATATTTT. Residues: CATSPNRISGNTIYF.

CDR3 amino acids: CASSHFDGYTF. CDR3 sequence (DNA): TGTGCCAGCAGCCATTTCGATGGCTACACCTTC. The gene calls are TRBV3-1 (or the pseudogene TRBV3-2) and TRBJ1-2; D remains unclear. The CDR3 is 11 residues long. With 3 bases removed from V and 6 bases from J, the gap between germline ends came to 5 bases. Germline CDR1 reads LGHDT; CDR2 reads YNNKEL (reference sequence).

The V call is TRBV7-8, the J call TRBJ1-3; D ambiguous. The CDR3 has 14 amino acids. Deletions cut 1 base from V and 2 bases from J, with 6 bases between. CDR1 and CDR2 from the germline V gene are SGHVS and FQNEAQ. Here the CDR3 reads CASSLEAAGNTIYF. For the CDR3, the DNA is TGTGCCAGCAGCTTAGAAGCCGCTGGAAACACCATATATTTT.

This clone was seen just once. The gene calls are TRBV9 and TRBJ2-2; D ambiguous. The CDR3 runs to 14 residues. Trimming pared 4 bases from V and 7 bases from J, leaving 14 bases between. CDR1 and CDR2 (germline): SGDLS, YYNGEE. The CDR3 DNA sequence: TGTGCCAGCAGCCTCAGCAAGGTTGACGGGGAGCTGTTTTTT. Translating it yields CASSLSKVDGELFF.

The count of this clone is one. The chain carries TRBV13 and TRBJ1-1; 8 bases match TRBD1. This CDR3 region has 17 residues. Per germline, CDR1 PRHDT and CDR2 FYEKMQ (reference sequence). V lost 4 bases and J lost 0; bases outside the gene matches: 10. CDR3 sequence reads: CASSSTGVGRLNTEAFF. The CDR3 bases are TGTGCCAGCAGCTCGACAGGGGTTGGCCGATTGAACACTGAAGCTTTCTTT.

This chain joins TRBV6-6 and TRBJ2-3; 9 bases fit TRBD1. The CDR3 length is 15 residues. V was clipped by 6 bases and J by 7 bases; unmatched bases: 11. Germline CDR1 MNHNY, CDR2 SVGAGI (reference sequence). The CDR3 spells CASSHPDRGRYTQYF. Written as DNA, the CDR3 is TGTGCCAGCAGCCATCCGGACAGGGGTCGGTATACGCAGTATTTT.

This clone was seen a handful of times. The rearrangement uses TRBV7-2 and TRBJ2-5; TRBD1 matches at 7 bases. Germline V gene lookup returns CDR1 SGHTA and CDR2 FQGNSA. Trimming cost V 5 bases and J 1 base; bases outside gene matches: 10. CDR3 size: 16 residues. The CDR3 DNA reads TGTGCCAGCAGCCCTTGGACAGGCAGCTTCCAAGAGACCCAGTACTTC. It specifies CASSPWTGSFQETQYF.

The chain carries TRBV11-1 and TRBJ1-1; possible D gene TRBD1, 6 bases. Per the germline V gene, CDR1 is SGHAT and CDR2 is FQDESV (reference sequence). The V gene lost 4 bases and the J gene lost 1 base, with 13 bases spanning the gap. CDR3 length: 15 residues. CDR3 loop: CASSSQGKQNTEAFF. In DNA, the CDR3 is TGTGCCAGCAGCTCACAGGGCAAGCAGAACACTGAAGCTTTCTTT.

The CDR3 sequence: CASSVSPIEAFF. The CDR3 DNA reads TGTGCCAGCAGTGTGTCGCCCATCGAAGCTTTCTTT. The V call is TRBV2, the J call TRBJ1-1, with D unresolved. Trimming cost V 4 bases and J 8 bases, with 11 bases left between them. This CDR3 is built from 12 residues. Germline V gene sequence: CDR1 SNHLY, CDR2 FYNNEI. The complete variable domain, with remaining parts taken from reference TRBV2 and TRBJ1-1, reads EPEVTQTPSHQVTQMGQEVILRCVPISNHLYFYWYRQILGQKVEFLVSFYNNEISEKSEIFDDQFSVERPDGSNFTLKIRSTKLEDSAMYFCASSVSPIEAFFGQGTRLTVV.